This T cell receptor beta chain was profiled in a study of blood T cell repertoires in COVID-19. Turning to the study itself: COVID-19 samples from acute and convalescent phases originated in the United States, Italy and Spain.

In the source study's methods: Amplification with reference gene primers provided the estimates of nucleated cell counts. Clones were sequenced by immunoSEQ multiplex PCR, and TCRdb holds only the in-frame ones, with some missing. Clone size and V and J calls were adopted from that table, with D and trimming inferred from the DNA. This sample carries about 150,000 clones, around three quarters of them seen once, and the ten largest clones take roughly 19%. The germline CDR1 and CDR2 sequences are MGHRA and YSYEKL. Trimming stripped 4 bases from V and 4 bases from J, with 16 bases between. This CDR3 has 15 residues.

The chain is built from TRBV4-1 and TRBJ1-1; no definite D call. The sample taken for sequencing was PBMCs or T cells enriched from blood (not recorded which). The sequence was obtained from a woman in her 70s in a cohort exposed to, infected with or recovered from COVID-19 (not recorded which). This CDR3 is CASSLAPSGTTEAFF. The CDR3 region has the DNA TGCGCCAGCAGCCTTGCCCCCTCAGGAACCACTGAAGCTTTCTTT.